This entry is about one T cell receptor (beta chain). These data originate in a study of OX40 agonist ivuxolimab in advanced cancers. The repertoire was sequenced with immunoSEQ multiplex PCR; TCRdb's copy has only in-frame clones and lacks some. The data hold about 50,000 clones, with about four fifths observed a single time. V lost 0 bases, J lost 2 bases, and 4 bases stayed unmatched. The germline CDR1 and CDR2 sequences are SGDLS and YYNGEE. The CDR3 loop spans 17 amino acids. The V and J genes are TRBV9 and TRBJ2-5, with 13 bases identical to TRBD2. This sequence was found in an adult with an advanced solid tumor such as melanoma, head and neck, liver or kidney cancer. The sample was CD4+ or CD8+ T cells sorted from blood, taken in a trial of the OX40 agonist ivuxolimab. The CDR3 sequence: CASSVGGGLAGQETQYF. The CDR3 coding sequence is TGTGCCAGCAGCGTAGGTGGGGGACTAGCGGGGCAAGAGACCCAGTACTTC.